This passage covers 17 T cell receptor beta chains from one sample sequenced in a study of blood T cells in healthy people across ages. With a J-beta primer mix and a sample-barcoded 5' primer, a second PCR ran 7 to 11 cycles. TCRdb re-called the 5' RACE reads through MiXCR, storing one row per CDR3 protein. The sample includes 800,000 to 950,000 distinct CDR3 sequences, almost 30% of them seen just once. These data were also reused for a study on T cells of mothers and their children.

Sequencing was done on a sample of blood. The source of these receptors is a woman between 35 and 50 years old in good health.

In this sample, this clonotype turned up once. The CDR3 bases are TGCAGTGCTAGAAGGCAGGGCGTGGGGAATGAGCAGTTCTTC. As protein: CSARRQGVGNEQFF. The chain is built from TRBV20-1 and TRBJ2-1, with D perhaps TRBD1 (5 bases). The CDR3 length is 14 residues. Trimming removed 2 bases at V and 7 bases at J, with 15 bases between. Germline CDR1 and CDR2: DFQATT and SNEGSKA (reference sequence).

This clonotype has more than one count but fewer than ten. A clone one base away is much larger, so this may be a read error. J is TRBJ2-1 and V is TRBV5-6; D unclear. This CDR3 has 14 amino acids. Per the germline V gene, CDR1 is SGHDT and CDR2 is YYEEEE. Deletions cut 4 bases from V and 10 bases from J, with 18 bases between. The CDR3 bases are TGTGCCAGCAGCGACGGAACCCATAGCTACGAGCAGTTCTTC. Encoded protein: CASSDGTHSYEQFF.

This clonotype was observed a few times. A read error is possible here, since a much larger clone lies one base away. The rearrangement uses TRBV7-2 and TRBJ2-7, with D perhaps matching TRBD1 (6 bases). Trimming took 0 bases from V and 6 from J, leaving 12 bases between them. The CDR3 contains 14 residues. Germline V gene sequence: CDR1 SGHTA, CDR2 FQGNSA. Written as DNA, the CDR3 is TGTGCCAGCAGCTTAGCGACAGGTTGTGGCGAGCAGTACTTC. Amino acids: CASSLATGCGEQYF.

This clonotype occurred many times. The chain combines TRBV5-1 with TRBJ2-6, with 8 bases identical to TRBD1. The CDR3 loop spans 18 amino acids. Germline V lookup: CDR1 SGHRS, CDR2 YFSETQ. V lost 2 bases, J lost 0 bases, and 7 bases stayed unmatched. This CDR3 is CASSFRGQGISGANVLTF. The CDR3 DNA reads as TGCGCCAGCAGCTTCCGCGGACAGGGAATCTCTGGGGCCAACGTCCTGACTTTC.

The rearrangement joins TRBV9 to TRBJ2-2; perhaps TRBD2 as D (6 bases). The CDR3 length is 17 residues. Germline loops: CDR1 SGDLS, CDR2 YYNGEE. The V gene lost 3 bases and the J gene lost 0 bases, with 15 bases spanning the gap. The CDR3 bases are TGTGCCAGCAGCGCCCTTTCGACGGGAGCGAACACCGGGGAGCTGTTTTTT. This gives the protein CASSALSTGANTGELFF.

In this sample, this clonotype turned up a few times. The rearrangement uses TRBV11-2 and TRBJ1-1; D not resolved. This CDR3 has 14 amino acids. The ends were cut back, 1 base at V and 3 bases at J, with 9 bases in the middle. CDR1 is SGHAT, CDR2 FQNNGV, per germline. The CDR3 reads CASSLVKGYTEAFF. DNA of the CDR3: TGTGCCAGCAGCTTAGTAAAGGGTTACACTGAAGCTTTCTTT.

Only a few counts were recorded for this clonotype. The V and J genes are TRBV7-2 and TRBJ1-1; no clear D gene. Germline CDR1 reads SGHTA; CDR2 reads FQGNSA. The CDR3 is made up of 15 amino acids. Trimming left V 2 bases short and J 1 base short, with 11 bases between. DNA for the CDR3: TGTGCCAGCAGCTTATACGGCATCTCGAACACTGAAGCTTTCTTT. Translating gives CASSLYGISNTEAFF. The full variable domain, rest sourced from reference TRBV7-2 and TRBJ1-1, is GAGVSQSPSNKVTEKGKDVELRCDPISGHTALYWYRQSLGQGLEFLIYFQGNSAPDKSGLPSDRFSAERTGGSVSTLTIQRTQQEDSAVYLCASSLYGISNTEAFFGQGTRLTVV.

This clonotype has at least ten counts. J is TRBJ2-7 and V is TRBV7-8; TRBD1 matches at 8 bases. CDR3 length equals 15 residues. Germline CDR1 SGHVS, CDR2 FQNEAQ. Trimming at V came to 3 bases and at J to 4 bases, leaving 8 bases not matched to a gene. Here the CDR3 DNA reads TGTGCCAGCAGCTTTGCCGACAGGGGACCGTACGAGCAGTACTTC. It specifies CASSFADRGPYEQYF.

In its sample, this clonotype was seen many times. The chain has TRBV14 and TRBJ2-7; tentative D call: TRBD2 (5 bases). Germline loops: CDR1 SGHDN, CDR2 FVKESK. The V end lost 6 bases, the J end lost 3 bases, and 18 bases lay between the germline ends. This CDR3 has 15 amino acids. The CDR3 spells CASSKIALAGYEQYF. The CDR3 DNA reads TGTGCCAGCAGTAAGATAGCGTTGGCTGGCTACGAGCAGTACTTC. The whole variable domain, remainder taken from reference TRBV14 and TRBJ2-7, is EAGVTQFPSHSVIEKGQTVTLRCDPISGHDNLYWYRRVMGKEIKFLLHFVKESKQDESGMPNNRFLAERTGGTYSTLKVQPAELEDSGVYFCASSKIALAGYEQYFGPGTRLTVT.

This clonotype was counted at least ten times. The gene calls are TRBV4-3 and TRBJ2-7; either TRBD1 or TRBD2 may fit D (5 bases each). The CDR3 covers 15 residues. Trimming removed 0 bases at V and 3 bases at J, with 12 bases between. Per the germline V gene, CDR1 is LGHNA and CDR2 is YSLEER. Here the CDR3 DNA reads TGCGCCAGCAGCCAAGATCGGGGCAGTGACTACGAGCAGTACTTC. Translating gives CASSQDRGSDYEQYF.

Worth noting for this clonotype: Sequence at one end of the junction differs from germline and may be a read error. The chain has TRBV4-3 and TRBJ2-3, with D uncertain. The CDR3 covers 17 residues. The germline V gene encodes CDR1 LGHNA and CDR2 YSLEER. The CDR3 spells CASSHAVGTKGTDTRYF. CDR3 DNA sequence: TGCGCCAGCAGCCACGCTGTGGGAACGAAAGGCACAGATACGCGGTATTTT.

V and J are TRBV11-1 and TRBJ2-1; D perhaps matches TRBD1 (6 bases). Germline V lookup: CDR1 SGHAT, CDR2 FQDESV (reference sequence). V was shortened by 5 bases and J by 6 bases, with 11 bases between the two germline ends. CDR3 length equals 13 residues. The CDR3 DNA reads as TGTGCCAGCAGCCGAAGCAGGGGCAATGAGCAGTTCTTC. Translation: CASSRSRGNEQFF.

Many counts were recorded for this clonotype. This chain joins TRBV4-1 and TRBJ2-5; 10 bases are a match to TRBD2. Germline V gene sequence: CDR1 MGHRA, CDR2 YSYEKL. Unmatched junction bases numbered 6, after V lost 0 bases and J lost 8 bases. The CDR3 is 15 amino acids. CDR3 nucleotide sequence: TGCGCCAGCAGCCAAGATTTGGGACTAGCGTACACCCAGTACTTC. The encoded protein is CASSQDLGLAYTQYF.

This clonotype was seen a few times. This chain connects TRBV5-6 to TRBJ1-2; 7 bases align to TRBD1. V trimming: 3 bases; J trimming: 0 bases; junction bases outside the gene matches: 11. The CDR3 has 17 amino acids. The germline V gene has CDR1 SGHDT and CDR2 YYEEEE. In nucleotides, the CDR3 is TGTGCCAGCAGCTGCCCGACAGGGTTCCTTCCTAACTATGGCTACACCTTC. Its translation is CASSCPTGFLPNYGYTF.

Only a few counts were recorded for this clonotype. Given a much more abundant clone one base away, this may be a read error. This chain uses TRBV7-9 with TRBJ2-7, with a tentative D call TRBD1 (6 bases). The CDR3 is made up of 15 amino acids. Germline V gene sequence: CDR1 SEHNR, CDR2 FQNEAQ (reference sequence). This CDR3 reads CAGSRGEGRSYEQYF. CDR3 nucleotide sequence: TGTGCCGGCAGCAGGGGTGAGGGCAGATCCTACGAGCAGTACTTC.

The V gene is TRBV11-2, the J gene TRBJ2-7; 9 nucleotides line up with TRBD1. The J call may not be correct, given that the DNA end is closer to TRBJ2-4. The CDR3 is made up of 17 amino acids. Germline lookup yields CDR1 SGHAT and CDR2 FQNNGV. As DNA, the CDR3 is TGTGCCAGCAGCTTAGGGAGACAGGGGGGATGGAAAAACATTCAGTACTTC. It translates to CASSLGRQGGWKNIQYF.

This rearrangement joins TRBV7-8 to TRBJ1-1; weak D call: TRBD1 (5 bases). V was shortened by 6 bases and J by 4 bases, with 18 bases between the two germline ends. CDR1 is SGHVS and CDR2 is FQNEAQ in the germline V gene. This CDR3 has 15 amino acids. For the CDR3, the DNA is TGTGCCAGCAGGCTCTTGGCGGGGGGAAGCACTGAAGCTTTCTTT. Translation: CASRLLAGGSTEAFF.